The clone carrying this T cell receptor beta chain occurred once. The antigen is undetermined. The PCR contained 60 Vbeta and 13 Jbeta primers. Clones were read by immunoSEQ multiplex PCR, and TCRdb kept only the in-frame ones, dropping some. Here the sample spans 150,000 to 170,000 clones, more than 60% being singletons. V shed 4 bases, J shed 7 bases, and the junction held 1 base outside the gene matches. This CDR3 contains 13 residues. In germline, CDR1 is MNHEY, CDR2 SMNVEV (reference sequence). The data were taken from a study of cytomegalovirus exposure and HLA in healthy donors. The study's findings and limits: Analysis was carried out at a later point, and it linked a missense DCLRE1C variant to TCR beta V- and J-gene trimming. Many donors carried some public TCRs, although rarity characterized most TCR sequences. After further analysis at a later stage, around 17,000 TCR beta sequences were associated with HLA alleles at 0.05 false discovery rate.

The donors comprised healthy bone marrow donors. Sample: PBMCs. V is TRBV27 and J is TRBJ1-5; 10 positions agree with TRBD1. This TCR derives from a woman aged 35 to 49 in good health and CMV-seronegative. The CDR3 sequence: CASSWDRGQPQHF. CDR3 coding DNA: TGTGCCAGCAGTTGGGACAGGGGACAGCCCCAGCATTTT.